These 13 T cell receptor beta chains were all obtained from the same sample, sequenced in a study of blood T cell repertoires in COVID-19. Here immunoSEQ multiplex PCR was the method, and the copy in TCRdb shows in-frame clones only, minus some. The sample lists fewer than 150,000 clones; 86% were seen once. The material sequenced was peripheral blood. The receptor source for this set is a woman in her forties or fifties who had recovered from COVID-19.

The rearrangement uses TRBV11-3 and TRBJ1-5, with 9 bases matching TRBD1. Germline loops: CDR1 SGHNT, CDR2 YENEEA. Trimming at V came to 5 bases and at J to 1 base, leaving 6 bases not matched to a gene. The length of the CDR3 is 16 residues. CDR3 in DNA: TGTGCCAGCAGCCCGGGACAGGGCGACAGCAATCAGCCCCAGCATTTT. Its translation is CASSPGQGDSNQPQHF.

The V gene is TRBV19, the J gene TRBJ1-5; 7 nucleotides agree with TRBD1. Germline V gene sequence: CDR1 LNHDA, CDR2 SQIVND (reference sequence). This CDR3 spans 18 amino acids. The trim removed 4 bases at V and 11 bases at J, leaving 23 bases unmatched. The CDR3 spells CASSTDGGQAGFVQAQHF. The CDR3 DNA is TGTGCCAGTAGTACCGACGGAGGACAGGCGGGTTTTGTGCAAGCCCAGCATTTT.

The chain joins TRBV4-1 to TRBJ2-1; the match to TRBD2 covers 9 bases. This CDR3 is built from 16 residues. Trimming removed 5 bases from V and 5 bases from J; junction bases left unmatched: 10. Germline-derived CDR1 and CDR2 are MGHRA and YSYEKL. The CDR3 spells CASSSVTGTSNNEQFF. Written as DNA, the CDR3 is TGCGCCAGCAGCTCGGTCACCGGGACTAGCAACAATGAGCAGTTCTTC.

This chain connects TRBV5-1 to TRBJ1-2; D is ambiguous. V dropped 3 bases and J dropped 8 bases, with 14 bases sitting between them. CDR3 length: 13 amino acids. Per germline, CDR1 SGHRS and CDR2 YFSETQ. CDR3 nucleotides: TGCGCCAGCAGCTCAGAAGGAGCGGAGGGCTACACCTTC. It codes for CASSSEGAEGYTF.

The chain combines TRBV7-3 with TRBJ2-2, with 11 bases fitting TRBD2. Germline V CDR1 and CDR2: SGHTA, FQGTGA. V was pared by 5 bases and J by 5 bases, with 4 bases of the junction left unmatched. There are 15 residues in the CDR3. CDR3 region: CASSTGTSGTGELFF. CDR3 nucleotides: TGTGCCAGCAGCACAGGGACTAGCGGAACCGGGGAGCTGTTTTTT.

The chain recombines TRBV5-6 with TRBJ1-6; TRBD1 might be the D (6 bases). V was shortened by 5 bases and J by 10 bases, with 10 bases between the two germline ends. This CDR3 comprises 12 residues. Germline V lookup: CDR1 SGHDT, CDR2 YYEEEE. In DNA, the CDR3 is TGTGCCAGCAGTCGGACAGACTCACCCCTCCACTTT. It yields the protein CASSRTDSPLHF. The whole variable domain, remainder taken from reference TRBV5-6 and TRBJ1-6, is DAGVTQSPTHLIKTRGQQVTLRCSPKSGHDTVSWYQQALGQGPQFIFQYYEEEERQRGNFPDRFSGHQFPNYSSELNVNALLLGDSALYLCASSRTDSPLHFGNGTRLTVT.

J is TRBJ1-1 and V is TRBV2; D uncertain. Germline V gene sequence: CDR1 SNHLY, CDR2 FYNNEI. Trimming took off 1 base at V and 3 bases at J, with 9 bases between the two ends. The CDR3 sequence is 14 residues long. CDR3 sequence: CASSEVRSYTEAFF. The CDR3 DNA reads as TGTGCCAGCAGTGAAGTTAGATCATACACTGAAGCTTTCTTT. Full variable domain (missing parts from reference TRBV2 and TRBJ1-1): EPEVTQTPSHQVTQMGQEVILRCVPISNHLYFYWYRQILGQKVEFLVSFYNNEISEKSEIFDDQFSVERPDGSNFTLKIRSTKLEDSAMYFCASSEVRSYTEAFFGQGTRLTVV.

This clone was seen a handful of times. The chain links TRBV11-2 to TRBJ1-1; D is unresolved. CDR1 and CDR2 from the germline V gene are SGHAT and FQNNGV. The germline V and J ends were trimmed by 3 bases and 1 base, with 9 bases remaining between them. The CDR3 runs to 14 residues. DNA of the CDR3: TGTGCCAGCAGCTTTCCGGGAGGGAACACTGAAGCTTTCTTT. It encodes CASSFPGGNTEAFF.

J is TRBJ1-1 and V is TRBV12-3 or TRBV12-4; no definite D call. Trimming took off 7 bases at V and 6 bases at J, with 15 bases between the two ends. The CDR3 contains 13 residues. CDR3 bases: TGTGCCAGCACTGGGGAGAGGCTTGCTGAAGCTTTCTTT. It codes for CASTGERLAEAFF.

The chain links TRBV2 to TRBJ2-1; TRBD2 agrees at 14 bases. Looked up from germline, CDR1 is SNHLY and CDR2 is FYNNEI. The CDR3 sequence is 14 residues long. V shed 6 bases, J shed 7 bases, and the junction held 2 bases outside the gene matches. This CDR3 reads CASSRTSGRNEQFF. Here the CDR3 DNA reads TGTGCCAGCAGCCGGACTAGCGGGAGGAATGAGCAGTTCTTC.

The chain carries TRBV14 and TRBJ1-2; the match to TRBD1 covers 7 bases. The V and J ends lost 4 bases and 7 bases, in that order; junction bases with no gene match: 3. This CDR3 contains 12 residues. Germline V gene sequence: CDR1 SGHDN, CDR2 FVKESK. The CDR3 nucleotides read TGTGCCAGCAGCCCCACAGGGGCTGGCTACACCTTC. Its protein product is CASSPTGAGYTF.

This sequence joins TRBV2 and TRBJ2-7, with D possibly matching TRBD1 (6 bases). V was cut by 4 bases and J by 3 bases, with 10 bases left in between. Germline V gene sequence: CDR1 SNHLY, CDR2 FYNNEI. This CDR3 spans 13 amino acids. CDR3 sequence (DNA): TGTGCCAGCAGTGGGCAGGGGATCTACGAGCAGTACTTC. Amino acid sequence: CASSGQGIYEQYF.

The chain has TRBV9 and TRBJ1-2; 7 nucleotides agree with TRBD1. The V and J ends lost 3 bases and 7 bases, in that order; junction bases with no gene match: 9. The CDR3 spans 14 residues. Per the germline V gene, CDR1 is SGDLS and CDR2 is YYNGEE. CDR3 nucleotide sequence: TGTGCCAGCAGCGGAGGGGGCAGGAGAGGTGGCTACACCTTC. Residues: CASSGGGRRGGYTF.